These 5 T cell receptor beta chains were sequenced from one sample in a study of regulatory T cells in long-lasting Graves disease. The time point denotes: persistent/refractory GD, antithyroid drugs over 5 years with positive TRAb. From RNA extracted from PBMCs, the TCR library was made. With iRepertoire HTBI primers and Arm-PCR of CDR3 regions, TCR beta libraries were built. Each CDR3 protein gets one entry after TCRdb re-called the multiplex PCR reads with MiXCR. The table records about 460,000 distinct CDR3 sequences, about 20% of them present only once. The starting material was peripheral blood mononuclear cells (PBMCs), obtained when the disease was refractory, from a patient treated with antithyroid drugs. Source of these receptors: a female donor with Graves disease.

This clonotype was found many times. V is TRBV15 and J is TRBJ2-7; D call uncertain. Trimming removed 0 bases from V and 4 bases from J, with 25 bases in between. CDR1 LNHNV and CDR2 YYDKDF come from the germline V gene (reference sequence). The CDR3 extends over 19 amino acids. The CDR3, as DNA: TGTGCCACCAGCAGAGATGAGGTCCGCCTAATAGGGATCGAATACGAGCAGTACTTC. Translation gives CATSRDEVRLIGIEYEQYF.

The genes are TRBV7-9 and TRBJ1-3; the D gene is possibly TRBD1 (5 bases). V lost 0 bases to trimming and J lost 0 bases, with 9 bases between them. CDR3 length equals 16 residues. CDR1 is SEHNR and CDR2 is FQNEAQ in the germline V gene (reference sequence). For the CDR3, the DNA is TGTGCCAGCAGCTTAGCGACAGACAACTCTGGAAACACCATATATTTT. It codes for CASSLATDNSGNTIYF.

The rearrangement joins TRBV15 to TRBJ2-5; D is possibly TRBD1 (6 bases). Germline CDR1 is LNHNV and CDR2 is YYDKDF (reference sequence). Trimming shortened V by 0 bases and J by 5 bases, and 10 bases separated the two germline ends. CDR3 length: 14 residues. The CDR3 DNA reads TGTGCCACCAGCAGAGATCAGGGGTTCGAGACCCAGTACTTC. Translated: CATSRDQGFETQYF.

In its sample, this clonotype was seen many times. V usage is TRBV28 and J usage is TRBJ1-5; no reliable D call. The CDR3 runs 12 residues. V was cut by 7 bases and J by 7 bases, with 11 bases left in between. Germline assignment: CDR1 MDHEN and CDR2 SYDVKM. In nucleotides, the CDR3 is TGTGCCAGCACCGTGGACCTGCAGCCCCAGCATTTT. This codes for CASTVDLQPQHF. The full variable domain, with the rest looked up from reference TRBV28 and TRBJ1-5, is DVKVTQSSRYLVKRTGEKVFLECVQDMDHENMFWYRQDPGLGLRLIYFSYDVKMKEKGDIPEGYSVSREKKERFSLILESASTNQTSMYLCASTVDLQPQHFGDGTRLSIL.

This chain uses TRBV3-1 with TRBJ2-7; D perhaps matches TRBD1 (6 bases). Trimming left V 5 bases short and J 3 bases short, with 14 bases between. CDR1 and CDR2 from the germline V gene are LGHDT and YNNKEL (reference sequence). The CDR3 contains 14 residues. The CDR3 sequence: CASSERQDNYEQYF. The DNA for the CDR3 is TGTGCCAGCAGCGAAAGACAGGACAACTACGAGCAGTACTTC.